This entry describes one T cell receptor beta chain. The antigen is undetermined. These data originate in a study of identical twins. The study, taken as a whole, reports: Zero-insertion analyses might be partly confounded by invariant T cells like MAIT and iNKT. Conclusions relied on cross-sectional statistical analysis, not following the same donors. Those out-of-frame alpha sequences shared by twins showed an excess of low generation probability.

CDR3 length equals 13 residues. V shed 6 bases and J shed 4 bases, with 16 bases lying between them. From germline, CDR1 is DFQATT and CDR2 SNEGSKA (reference sequence). TCRdb called the 5' RACE reads again in MiXCR, with one record for every CDR3 protein. The table lists 1.5 million to 2 million distinct CDR3 sequences, more than 30% of them singletons. The sample taken for sequencing was cord blood. The chain uses TRBV20-1 and TRBJ2-7, with D possibly matching TRBD2 (6 bases). The receptor was derived from a newborn girl in good health. For the CDR3, the DNA is TGCAGTGCGACACGGGGGACCCCTTACGAGCAGTACTTC. Translated: CSATRGTPYEQYF.